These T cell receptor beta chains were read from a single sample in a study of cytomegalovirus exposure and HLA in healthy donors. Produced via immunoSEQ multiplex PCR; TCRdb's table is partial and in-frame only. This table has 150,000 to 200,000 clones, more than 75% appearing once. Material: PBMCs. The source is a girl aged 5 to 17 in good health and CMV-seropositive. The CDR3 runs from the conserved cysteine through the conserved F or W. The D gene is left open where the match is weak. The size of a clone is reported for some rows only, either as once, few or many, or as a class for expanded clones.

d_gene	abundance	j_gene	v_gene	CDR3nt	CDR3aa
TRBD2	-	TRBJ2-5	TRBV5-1	TGCGCCAGCAGCTTGGTCCCAGCGGGGGTAGAGACCCAGTACTTC	CASSLVPAGVETQYF
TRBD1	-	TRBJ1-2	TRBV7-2	TGTGCCAGCAGCCACGGACAGGGCTATGGCTACACCTTC	CASSHGQGYGYTF
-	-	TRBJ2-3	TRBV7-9	TGTGCCAGCAGCGCCCGCCTCGGACAGCCTAACACAGATACGCAGTATTTT	CASSARLGQPNTDTQYF
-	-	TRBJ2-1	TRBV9	TGTGCCAGCAGCGCAGGCCCCGGGGGGTTCTTC	CASSAGPGGFF
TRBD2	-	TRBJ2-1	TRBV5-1	TGCGCCAGCAGCCCTCGGCTAGCGGTGTACAATGAGCAGTTCTTC	CASSPRLAVYNEQFF
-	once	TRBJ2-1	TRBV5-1	TGCGCCAGCAGCTACAACAGGGAGAGTGAGCAGTTCTTC	CASSYNRESEQFF
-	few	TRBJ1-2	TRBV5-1	TGCGCCAGCAGCTTGTGGGGGGTACGCTATGGCTACACCTTC	CASSLWGVRYGYTF
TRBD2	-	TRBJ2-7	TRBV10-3	TGTGCCATCAGTGATTCGAGCGGGGGCGTTGACGAGCAGTACTTC	CAISDSSGGVDEQYF
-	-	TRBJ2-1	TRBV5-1	TGCGCCAGCAGCTTGGAAGGGGTGGAGCAGTTCTTC	CASSLEGVEQFF
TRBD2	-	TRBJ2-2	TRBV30	TGTGCCTGGAGTGTGGGGCTAGCGGGGGACACCGGGGAGCTGTTTTTT	CAWSVGLAGDTGELFF
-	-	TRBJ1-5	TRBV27	TGTGCCAGCAGTCCACAGGGATATCAGCCCCAGCATTTT	CASSPQGYQPQHF
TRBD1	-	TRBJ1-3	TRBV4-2	TGTGCCAGCAGCCGAGAAAGACAGGGCTTGGGAAACACCATATATTTT	CASSRERQGLGNTIYF
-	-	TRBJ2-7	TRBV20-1	TGCAGTGCTAGCGGGAGCTACGAGCAGTACTTC	CSASGSYEQYF
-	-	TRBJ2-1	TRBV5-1	TGCGCCAGCAGCCGGGACTCGGACGGTGAGCAGTTCTTC	CASSRDSDGEQFF
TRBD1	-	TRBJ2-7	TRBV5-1	TGCGCCAGCAGCTCGACAGGGGGCGCGAGTTACGAGCAGTACTTC	CASSSTGGASYEQYF
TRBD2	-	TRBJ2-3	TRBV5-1	TGCGCCAGCAGCTTGGAAGGCCTAGCGGGGGGACACAGCACAGATACGCAGTATTTT	CASSLEGLAGGHSTDTQYF
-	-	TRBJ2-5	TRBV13	TGTGCCAGCAGCTCGGGACAAGAGACCCAGTACTTC	CASSSGQETQYF
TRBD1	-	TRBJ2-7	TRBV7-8	TGTGCCAGCACCAATGACAGGGGGCTGGAGCAGTACTTC	CASTNDRGLEQYF
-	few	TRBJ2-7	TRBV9	TGTGCCAGCAGCGTAGGAGGGTTGCCCTACGAGCAGTACTTC	CASSVGGLPYEQYF
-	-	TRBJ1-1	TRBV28	TGTGCCAGCACCATAGGAGGGCAGTCCACTGAAGCTTTCTTT	CASTIGGQSTEAFF
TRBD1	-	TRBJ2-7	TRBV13	TGTGCCAGCAGCGCCCGGACAGGGGTCCGCCACGAGCAGTACTTC	CASSARTGVRHEQYF
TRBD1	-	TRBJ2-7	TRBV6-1	TGTGCCAGCAGTGAAGCGGGCGAGGGGGCTTACGAGCAGTACTTC	CASSEAGEGAYEQYF
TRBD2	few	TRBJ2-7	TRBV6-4	TGTGCCAGCAGGCGACGGGAACAGCGGGAGAACTACGAGCAGTACTTC	CASRRREQRENYEQYF
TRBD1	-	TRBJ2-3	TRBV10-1	TGCGCCAGCAGTGAACCCCGGGACAGGGGTCCAGATACGCAGTATTTT	CASSEPRDRGPDTQYF
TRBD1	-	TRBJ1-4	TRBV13	TGTGCCAGCAGCGGCTACAGGGGAAGAAGTGAAAAACTGTTTTTT	CASSGYRGRSEKLFF
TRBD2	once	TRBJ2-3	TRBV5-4	TGTGCCAGCAGCTCCTTAGCGGGAAGGGGCACAGATACGCAGTATTTT	CASSSLAGRGTDTQYF
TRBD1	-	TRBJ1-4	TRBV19	TGTGCCAGTAGTATAGTCTATCCTCGACAGGGCGGAAGAACTAATGAAAAACTGTTTTTT	CASSIVYPRQGGRTNEKLFF
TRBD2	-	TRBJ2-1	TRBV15	TGTGCCACCAGCACCTTGCGGGAGAGGGAGCAGTTCTTC	CATSTLREREQFF
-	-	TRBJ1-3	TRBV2	TGTGCCAGCAGTTCGCCACGGGACTCTGGAAACACCATATATTTT	CASSSPRDSGNTIYF
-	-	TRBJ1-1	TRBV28	TGTGCCAGCGGGAACCAGGGGCGGGCCACTGAAGCTTTCTTT	CASGNQGRATEAFF
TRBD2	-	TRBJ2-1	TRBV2	TGTGCCAGCAGTGAATTTAAAGAGCGGGAGGGTGTTGTTTTACCCCTGATTAATGAGCAGTTCTTC	CASSEFKEREGVVLPLINEQFF
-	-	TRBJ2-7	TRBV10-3	TGTGCCATCAGTGAGCGCGCTAGTAACGAGCAGTACTTC	CAISERASNEQYF
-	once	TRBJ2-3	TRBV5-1	TGCGCCAGCAGCTTATGGGGGGACCGCACAGATACGCAGTATTTT	CASSLWGDRTDTQYF
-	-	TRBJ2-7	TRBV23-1	TGCGCCAGCAGCTTCCCTTTATTTGGCCACGAGCAGTACTTC	CASSFPLFGHEQYF
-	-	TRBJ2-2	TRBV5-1	TGCGCCAGCGGACCAGGGGATTTGGCCGGGGAGCTGTTTTTT	CASGPGDLAGELFF
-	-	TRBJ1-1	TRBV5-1	TGCGCCAGCAGCTTGGGCGGGGGGACCCTGGCTTTCTTT	CASSLGGGTLAFF
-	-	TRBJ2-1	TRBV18	TGTGCCAGCTCACCCGCCGGACAGCGCTCCTACAATGAGCAGTTCTTC	CASSPAGQRSYNEQFF
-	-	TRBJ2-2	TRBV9	TGTGCCAGCAGCCCGAAAGGGGGACCCGAGGGCGGGGAGCTGTTTTTT	CASSPKGGPEGGELFF
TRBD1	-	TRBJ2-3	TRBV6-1	TGTGCCAGCAGTGAAGAGCAGGGGGCAACAGATACGCAGTATTTT	CASSEEQGATDTQYF
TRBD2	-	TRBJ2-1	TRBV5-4	TGTGCCAGCAGCTCAGGAGCGGGAGGAGCATACAATGAGCAGTTCTTC	CASSSGAGGAYNEQFF
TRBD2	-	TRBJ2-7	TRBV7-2	TGTGCCAGCAGCTCAACAGGGCGGGGGGGTTCATACGAGCAGTACTTC	CASSSTGRGGSYEQYF
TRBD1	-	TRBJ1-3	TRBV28	TGTGCCAGCAGGAGACAGGGTAGCCACACCATATATTTT	CASRRQGSHTIYF
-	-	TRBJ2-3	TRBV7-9	TGTGCCAGCAGCTTATATAGAATGGATACGCAGTATTTT	CASSLYRMDTQYF
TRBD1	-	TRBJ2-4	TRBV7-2	TGTGCCAGCAACAGGGACAGGGGAAACATTCAGTACTTC	CASNRDRGNIQYF
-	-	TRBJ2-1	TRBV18	TGTGCCAGCTCACCACCGTCCGGTCATGAGCAGTTCTTC	CASSPPSGHEQFF